This T cell receptor (beta chain) was captured by sequencing in a study of blood T cell repertoires in COVID-19. Profiling relied on immunoSEQ multiplex PCR, and the TCRdb table lists in-frame clones only, not all of them. Of about 200,000 clones in the sample, around 88% were seen once. This clone showed up just once. CDR1 MDHEN and CDR2 SYDVKM come from the germline V gene. Trimming took 2 bases from V and 7 from J, leaving 9 bases between them. This CDR3 spans 12 amino acids. The clonotype comes from a man between 18 and 35 years old with active or convalescent COVID-19. J is TRBJ2-7 and V is TRBV28; possibly TRBD1 for D (6 bases). The sample was peripheral blood. CDR3 DNA sequence: TGTGCCAGCAGTTTAGGGACACGGGAGCAGTACTTC. Protein: CASSLGTREQYF.